A single sample gave rise to the 14 T cell receptor beta chains below, sequenced in a study of blood T cell repertoires in COVID-19. The method was immunoSEQ multiplex PCR; TCRdb's version includes in-frame clones alone and lacks a portion of them. The sample has 150,000 or so clones; around 80% are singletons. Sequenced sample: peripheral blood. The receptors originated from a woman in her sixties or seventies with acute or convalescent COVID-19.

This clone was picked up one time. The V and J genes are TRBV21-1 and TRBJ1-3; the DNA was not used to check the table's D call, TRBD1. TRBV21-1 is labeled a pseudogene. The CDR3 covers 15 residues. The CDR3 region has the DNA TGTGCCAGCCTACAGGGGGCAGGGTTTGGAAACACCATATATTTT. This translates into CASLQGAGFGNTIYF.

V is TRBV7-2 and J is TRBJ1-1; D is unclear. The CDR3 consists of 14 residues. CDR1 and CDR2 from the germline V gene are SGHTA and FQGNSA. V was clipped by 1 base and J by 1 base, with 7 bases between them. The DNA of the CDR3 is TGTGCCAGCAGCTTAGTTGGGCGGAACACTGAAGCTTTCTTT. This gives the protein CASSLVGRNTEAFF.

This chain joins TRBV7-3 and TRBJ2-3; possibly TRBD1 for D (6 bases). Trimming cost V 1 base and J 2 bases, with 7 bases left between them. There are 14 residues in the CDR3. CDR1 is SGHTA, CDR2 FQGTGA, per germline. The chain's CDR3 is CASSLRQVTDTQYF. CDR3 in DNA: TGTGCCAGCAGCTTAAGACAGGTCACAGATACGCAGTATTTT. Drawing the rest from reference TRBV7-3 and TRBJ2-3, the complete variable domain is GAGVSQTPSNKVTEKGKYVELRCDPISGHTALYWYRQSLGQGPEFLIYFQGTGAADDSGLPNDRFFAVRPEGSVSTLKIQRTERGDSAVYLCASSLRQVTDTQYFGPGTRLTVL.

This clone was recorded a few times. The J gene is TRBJ2-1, the V gene TRBV7-8; D perhaps matches TRBD2 (5 bases). The CDR3 extends over 16 amino acids. The V gene lost 2 bases and the J gene lost 4 bases, with 15 bases spanning the gap. Per germline, CDR1 SGHVS and CDR2 FQNEAQ. The CDR3 protein is CASSLNGRGLYNEQFF. The CDR3 DNA follows: TGTGCCAGCAGCTTAAATGGTCGCGGGCTTTACAATGAGCAGTTCTTC.

This sequence joins TRBV5-1 and TRBJ2-1; 12 positions agree with TRBD2. This CDR3 has 15 amino acids. Germline CDR1 and CDR2: SGHRS and YFSETQ. V was pared by 0 bases and J by 7 bases, with 2 bases of the junction left unmatched. CDR3 region: CASSLAGTSGNEQFF. In DNA, the CDR3 is TGCGCCAGCAGCTTGGCCGGGACTAGCGGGAATGAGCAGTTCTTC.

This clone was observed once. CDR3 bases: TGTGCCAGCAGCTTAGATACAGGGGCTTCGAACACTGAAGCTTTCTTT. Residues: CASSLDTGASNTEAFF. The rearrangement joins TRBV7-2 to TRBJ1-1, with TRBD1 matching 7 bases. CDR3 length: 16 residues. The V gene's germline CDR1 is SGHTA and CDR2 FQGNSA. J gave up 1 base and V 1 base, and 6 bases lay outside the gene matches.

This clone was found a few times. This sequence joins TRBV3-1 (or the pseudogene TRBV3-2) and TRBJ2-1, with TRBD2 matching 8 bases. This CDR3 has 16 residues. Germline V CDR1 and CDR2: LGHDT, YNNKEL (reference sequence). V trimming: 2 bases; J trimming: 2 bases; junction bases outside the gene matches: 5. The CDR3: CASSQPPSGPYNEQFF. CDR3 nucleotide sequence: TGTGCCAGCAGCCAACCTCCTAGCGGGCCCTACAATGAGCAGTTCTTC.

The chain employs TRBV30 and TRBJ1-6; TRBD1 matches at 8 bases. Germline values: CDR1 GTSNPN, CDR2 SVGIG (reference sequence). The CDR3 extends over 16 amino acids. V was clipped by 3 bases and J by 2 bases; unmatched bases: 6. The CDR3: CAWSQDRVTYNSPLHF. The CDR3 nucleotides are TGTGCCTGGAGCCAGGACAGGGTTACCTATAATTCACCCCTCCACTTT. The entire variable domain, with the rest obtained from reference TRBV30 and TRBJ1-6, is as follows: SQTIHQWPATLVQPVGSPLSLECTVEGTSNPNLYWYRQAAGRGLQLLFYSVGIGQISSEVPQNLSASRPQDRQFILSSKKLLLSDSGFYLCAWSQDRVTYNSPLHFGNGTRLTVT.

V is TRBV4-2 and J is TRBJ2-1; 15 nucleotides line up with TRBD2. Germline assignment: CDR1 LGHNA and CDR2 YNFKEQ. The CDR3 loop spans 16 amino acids. J lost 10 bases, V lost 4 bases, and 8 bases had no gene match. DNA for the CDR3: TGTGCCAGCAGCCTTTGGGGACTAGCGGGGGGCCAAGAGCAGTTCTTC. Translation: CASSLWGLAGGQEQFF.

The CDR3 region has the DNA TGTGCCAGCAGCTTAGGACAGAACACTGAAGCTTTCTTT. Its protein product is CASSLGQNTEAFF. The chain is built from TRBV7-7 and TRBJ1-1; D gene unclear. Trimming cost V 1 base and J 1 base, with 4 bases left between them. The CDR3 sequence is 13 residues long. Germline V gene lookup returns CDR1 SSHAT and CDR2 FNYEAQ (reference sequence).

CDR3 residues: CAWSVEDNQPQHF. CDR3 in DNA: TGTGCCTGGAGTGTTGAGGATAATCAGCCCCAGCATTTT. This chain links TRBV30 with TRBJ1-5; no clear D. V lost 0 bases, J lost 4 bases, and 7 bases lay in between. The CDR3 extends over 13 amino acids. Per germline, CDR1 GTSNPN and CDR2 SVGIG (reference sequence). The whole variable domain, remainder taken from reference TRBV30 and TRBJ1-5, is SQTIHQWPATLVQPVGSPLSLECTVEGTSNPNLYWYRQAAGRGLQLLFYSVGIGQISSEVPQNLSASRPQDRQFILSSKKLLLSDSGFYLCAWSVEDNQPQHFGDGTRLSIL.

This clone showed up just once. The chain links TRBV11-2 to TRBJ1-2; 11 nucleotides agree with TRBD1. CDR3 length: 15 residues. Germline assignment: CDR1 SGHAT and CDR2 FQNNGV. The trim removed 4 bases at V and 9 bases at J, leaving 10 bases unmatched. CDR3: CASSSPRDRGGSYTF. CDR3 DNA: TGTGCCAGCAGCTCCCCCCGGGACAGGGGGGGGAGCTACACCTTC.

The chain recombines TRBV28 with TRBJ1-2; 8 bases fit TRBD1. The CDR3 sequence is 15 residues long. Germline assignment: CDR1 MDHEN and CDR2 SYDVKM. Trimming took 3 bases from V and 5 from J; bases not matched to a gene: 8. CDR3 amino acids: CASSFPQGATYGYTF. The CDR3 bases are TGTGCCAGCAGTTTCCCCCAGGGGGCGACTTATGGCTACACCTTC.

The chain couples TRBV27 to TRBJ2-5, with TRBD2 identical over 15 bases. Trimming took 4 bases from V and 5 from J; bases not matched to a gene: 5. The germline CDR1 and CDR2 sequences are MNHEY and SMNVEV (reference sequence). This CDR3 spans 16 amino acids. The CDR3 protein is CASSWGLAGGVETQYF. The CDR3, as DNA: TGTGCCAGCAGTTGGGGACTAGCGGGGGGTGTGGAGACCCAGTACTTC.